The entry below gives a single TCR beta chain sequence along with its context. What it recognizes is unknown. Primers for the PCR totalled 60 Vbeta and 13 Jbeta. Authors' analysis steps: Later, 65 million to 90 million unique TCR beta chains were counted in an analysis, and roughly 11 million of them were shared. Using immunoSEQ multiplex PCR, the repertoire was profiled, and TCRdb retains in-frame clones only, with some absent. V, J and clone size were drawn from that table, and D and trimming were deduced from the DNA. The sample lists 200,000 to 250,000 clones, 60% to 85% occurring once. Although they were nominally healthy when sampled, donors likely had unrecorded immune exposures. This entry belongs to a study of cytomegalovirus exposure and HLA in healthy donors. General study results and limits: DRB1 showed the most TCR associations and HLA-C the fewest in a later analysis, as rates varied by HLA locus. Beyond CMV serostatus, there was no information to go on about immune exposure.

The sequenced sample was PBMCs. The receptor was isolated from a man aged 40-49 years in good health and CMV-seronegative.

The CDR3 here is CASSTLQGYSYEQYF. In DNA form, the CDR3 reads TGTGCCAGCAGCACTTTACAGGGTTACTCCTACGAGCAGTACTTC. The chain employs TRBV11-2 and TRBJ2-7, with D perhaps TRBD1 (6 bases). The CDR3 loop spans 15 amino acids. V gave up 5 bases and J gave up 0 bases, with 14 bases separating them. The V gene's germline CDR1 is SGHAT and CDR2 FQNNGV.